Listed below are T cell receptor beta chains from one sample, sequenced in a study of blood T cell repertoires in COVID-19. Libraries were prepared by immunoSEQ multiplex PCR; TCRdb keeps only in-frame clonotypes and omits some of them. The table includes 250,000 or so clones, roughly 82% detected once. The sample was peripheral blood. The receptors were gathered from a woman aged 70-85 years with acute or convalescent COVID-19. The CDR3 runs from the conserved cysteine through the conserved F or W. Fields, in order: J gene, V gene, D gene, clone size, CDR3 protein, CDR3 DNA. A D gene is named only where the DNA matches it firmly. The size of a clone is reported for some rows only, either as once, few or many, or as a class for expanded clones.

>TRBJ1-4|TRBV9|NA|NA
CASSLSGQFNEKLFF
TGTGCCAGCAGCCTCAGCGGACAGTTTAATGAAAAACTGTTTTTT
>TRBJ1-2|TRBV4-2|NA|NA
CASSQDDSGSLANYGYTF
TGTGCCAGCAGCCAAGATGACAGTGGATCGTTAGCTAACTATGGCTACACCTTC
>TRBJ2-5|TRBV10-3|NA|NA
CAISPAQEETQYF
TGTGCCATCAGTCCGGCCCAGGAAGAGACCCAGTACTTC
>TRBJ2-5|TRBV2|NA|NA
CASSGRVETQYF
TGTGCCAGCAGTGGTAGAGTGGAGACCCAGTACTTC
>TRBJ1-2|TRBV7-9|NA|NA
CASSSQGYRYGYTF
TGTGCCAGCAGCTCCCAGGGATATCGCTATGGCTACACCTTC
>TRBJ2-2|TRBV28|NA|NA
CASSLNRVYSGELFF
TGTGCCAGCAGTTTAAACAGGGTGTATAGCGGGGAGCTGTTTTTT
>TRBJ2-6|TRBV6-2/TRBV6-3|TRBD1|NA
CASSYSGQGLSGANVLTF
TGTGCCAGCAGTTACTCGGGACAGGGACTTTCTGGGGCCAACGTCCTGACTTTC
>TRBJ1-4|TRBV18|TRBD1|NA
CASFRQGGNEKLFF
TGTGCCAGCTTCCGACAGGGTGGTAATGAAAAACTGTTTTTT
>TRBJ2-7|TRBV5-1|NA|NA
CASSLLRGDLSYEQYF
TGCGCCAGCAGCTTGTTACGCGGGGATCTCTCCTACGAGCAGTACTTC
>TRBJ1-2|TRBV5-6|TRBD1|NA
CASSLTGEYANYGYTF
TGTGCCAGCAGCTTGACAGGGGAGTATGCTAACTATGGCTACACCTTC
>TRBJ1-1|TRBV5-3|NA|NA
CARSFSLSTGSRKVGTEAFF
TGTGCCAGAAGCTTTTCCTTATCCACAGGGAGTCGTAAGGTTGGCACTGAAGCTTTCTTT
>TRBJ1-3|TRBV7-9|NA|NA
CASSSPAGNTIYF
TGTGCCAGCAGTTCCCCTGCTGGAAACACCATATATTTT
>TRBJ1-1|TRBV3-1/TRBV3-2|NA|NA
CASSAYEAFF
TGTGCCAGCAGCGCGTATGAAGCTTTCTTT
>TRBJ2-7|TRBV7-2|NA|NA
CASSSGTTYEQYF
TGTGCCAGCAGCTCCGGGACAACCTACGAGCAGTACTTC
>TRBJ1-1|TRBV7-9|TRBD1|NA
CASSLADRGRTEAFF
TGTGCCAGCAGCTTAGCCGACAGGGGGAGGACTGAAGCTTTCTTT
>TRBJ2-3|TRBV19|NA|NA
CASRPLGTDTQYF
TGTGCCAGTAGGCCTTTAGGCACAGATACGCAGTATTTT
>TRBJ1-4|TRBV5-1|TRBD1|NA
CASSYGTGDEKLFF
TGCGCCAGCAGTTACGGGACAGGGGACGAAAAACTGTTTTTT
>TRBJ2-3|TRBV7-2|TRBD2|NA
CASSLVAGEGDTQYF
TGTGCCAGCAGCTTAGTAGCGGGGGAAGGTGATACGCAGTATTTT
>TRBJ2-7|TRBV15|NA|NA
CATSRGGQGSYEQYF
TGTGCCACCAGCAGAGGGGGACAAGGCTCCTACGAGCAGTACTTC
>TRBJ2-7|TRBV19|NA|NA
CASSPRQVARQYF
TGTGCCAGTAGTCCCCGACAGGTAGCAAGGCAGTACTTC
>TRBJ2-5|TRBV30|TRBD2|NA
CAWKSGGAGWETQYF
TGTGCCTGGAAATCGGGGGGGGCCGGATGGGAGACCCAGTACTTC
>TRBJ1-4|TRBV12-3/TRBV12-4|NA|few
CASSIGFNEKLFF
TGTGCCAGCAGCATCGGGTTTAATGAAAAACTGTTTTTT
>TRBJ2-7|TRBV19|TRBD2|NA
CASSKGTSGGFSYEQYF
TGTGCCAGTAGTAAAGGGACTAGCGGGGGATTCTCCTACGAGCAGTACTTC
>TRBJ2-2|TRBV4-3|TRBD1|NA
CASSQDREVAGELFF
TGCGCCAGCAGCCAGGACAGGGAGGTCGCCGGGGAGCTGTTTTTT
>TRBJ1-3|TRBV7-2|TRBD1|NA
CASRSGTASGNTIYF
TGTGCCAGCAGATCCGGGACAGCCTCTGGAAACACCATATATTTT
>TRBJ1-2|TRBV18|NA|NA
CASSPREDYGYTF
TGTGCCAGCTCACCACGGGAGGACTATGGCTACACCTTC
>TRBJ2-7|TRBV3-1/TRBV3-2|NA|NA
CASSQTRIHEQYF
TGTGCCAGCAGCCAAACTAGAATCCACGAGCAGTACTTC